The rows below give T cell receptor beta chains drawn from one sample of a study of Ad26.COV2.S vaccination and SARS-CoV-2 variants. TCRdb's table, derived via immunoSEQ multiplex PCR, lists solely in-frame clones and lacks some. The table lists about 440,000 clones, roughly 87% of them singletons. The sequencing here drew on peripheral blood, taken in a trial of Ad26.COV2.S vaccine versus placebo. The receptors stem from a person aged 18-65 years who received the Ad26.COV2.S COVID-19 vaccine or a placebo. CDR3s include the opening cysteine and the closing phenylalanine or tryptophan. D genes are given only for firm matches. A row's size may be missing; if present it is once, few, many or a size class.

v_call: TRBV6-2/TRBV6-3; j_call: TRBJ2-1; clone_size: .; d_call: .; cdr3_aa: CASSYSLPRRSYNEQFF; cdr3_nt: TGTGCCAGCAGTTATAGTCTGCCCCGCCGCTCCTACAATGAGCAGTTCTTC
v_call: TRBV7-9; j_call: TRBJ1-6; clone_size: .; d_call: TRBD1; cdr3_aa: CASSPPDRENSPLHF; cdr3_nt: TGTGCCAGCAGCCCCCCTGACAGGGAGAATTCACCCCTCCACTTT
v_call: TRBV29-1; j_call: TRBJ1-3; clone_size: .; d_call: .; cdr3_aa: CSVVAGIGNTIYF; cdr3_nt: TGCAGCGTGGTTGCTGGGATTGGAAACACCATATATTTT
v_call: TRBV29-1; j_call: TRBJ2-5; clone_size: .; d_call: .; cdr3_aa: CSVLRGGWETQYF; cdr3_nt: TGCAGCGTCCTAAGGGGGGGTTGGGAGACCCAGTACTTC
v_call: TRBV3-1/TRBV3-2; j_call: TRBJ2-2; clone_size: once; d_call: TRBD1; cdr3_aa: CASSDQGATGELFF; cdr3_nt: TGTGCCAGCAGCGATCAGGGGGCCACCGGGGAGCTGTTTTTT
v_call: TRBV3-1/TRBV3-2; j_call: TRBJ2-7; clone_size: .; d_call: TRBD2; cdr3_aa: CASSQPGLALNEQYF; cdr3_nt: TGTGCCAGCAGCCAGCCGGGACTAGCGTTAAACGAGCAGTACTTC
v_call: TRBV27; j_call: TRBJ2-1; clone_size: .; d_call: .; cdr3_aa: CASSLSGNEQFF; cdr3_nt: TGTGCCAGCAGTTTAAGCGGGAATGAGCAGTTCTTC
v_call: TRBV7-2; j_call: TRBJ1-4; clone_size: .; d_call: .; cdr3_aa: CASSLGGGGREKLFF; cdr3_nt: TGTGCCAGCAGCTTAGGAGGAGGGGGTCGTGAAAAACTGTTTTTT
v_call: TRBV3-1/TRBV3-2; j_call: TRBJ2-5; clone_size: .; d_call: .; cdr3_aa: CASSQEGWTAYQETQYF; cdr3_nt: TGTGCCAGCAGCCAAGAAGGCTGGACAGCGTACCAAGAGACCCAGTACTTC
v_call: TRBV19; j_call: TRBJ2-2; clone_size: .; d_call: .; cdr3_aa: CASSIDGAPRELFF; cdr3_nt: TGTGCCAGTAGTATTGACGGAGCGCCCCGGGAGCTGTTTTTT
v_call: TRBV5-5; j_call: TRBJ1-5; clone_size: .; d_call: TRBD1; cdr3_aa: CASRLDRAGNQPQHF; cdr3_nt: TGTGCCAGCAGATTGGACAGGGCTGGCAATCAGCCCCAGCATTTT
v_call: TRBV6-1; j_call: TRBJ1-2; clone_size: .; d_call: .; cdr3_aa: CASSEWGGRQIYGYTF; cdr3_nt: TGTGCCAGCAGTGAATGGGGTGGCCGGCAGATCTATGGCTACACCTTC
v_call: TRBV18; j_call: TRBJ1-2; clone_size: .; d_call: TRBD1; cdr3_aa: CASSPEEGAFGYTF; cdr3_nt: TGTGCCAGCTCACCAGAGGAGGGGGCCTTTGGCTACACCTTC
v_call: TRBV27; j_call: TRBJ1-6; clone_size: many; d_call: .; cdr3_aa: CASSLSLRGSSYNSPLHF; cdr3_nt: TGTGCCAGCAGTTTATCACTTCGGGGTAGCTCCTATAATTCACCCCTCCACTTT
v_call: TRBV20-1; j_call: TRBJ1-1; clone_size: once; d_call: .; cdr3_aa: CSASSGSKGNTEAFF; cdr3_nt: TGCAGTGCTAGTTCCGGGTCGAAGGGGAACACTGAAGCTTTCTTT
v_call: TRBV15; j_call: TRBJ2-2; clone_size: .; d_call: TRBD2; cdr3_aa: CATSRVLIGLAGETGELFF; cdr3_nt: TGTGCCACCAGCAGAGTTTTGATAGGACTAGCGGGAGAAACCGGGGAGCTGTTTTTT
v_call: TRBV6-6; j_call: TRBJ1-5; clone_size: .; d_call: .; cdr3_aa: CASSYSGSNQPQHF; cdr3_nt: TGTGCCAGCAGTTACTCGGGTAGCAATCAGCCCCAGCATTTT
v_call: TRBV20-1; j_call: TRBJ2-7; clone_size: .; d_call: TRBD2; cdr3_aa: CSASSGLAGSGSSYEQYF; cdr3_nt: TGCAGTGCTAGTTCGGGACTAGCGGGATCAGGGTCCTCCTACGAGCAGTACTTC
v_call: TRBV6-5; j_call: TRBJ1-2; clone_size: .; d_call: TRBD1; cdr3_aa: CATGQGNGYTF; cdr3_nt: TGTGCCACAGGACAGGGAAATGGCTACACCTTC
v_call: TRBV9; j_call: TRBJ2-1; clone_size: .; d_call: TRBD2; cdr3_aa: CASSSQREGLGEQFF; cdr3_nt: TGTGCCAGCAGTTCCCAGCGGGAGGGCCTTGGAGAGCAGTTCTTC
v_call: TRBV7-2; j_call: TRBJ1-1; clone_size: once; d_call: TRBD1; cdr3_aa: CASSLPPGQGFNTEAFF; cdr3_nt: TGTGCCAGCAGCTTACCACCGGGACAGGGGTTTAACACTGAAGCTTTCTTT
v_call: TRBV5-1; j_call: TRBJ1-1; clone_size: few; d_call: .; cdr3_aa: CASTEGENTEAFF; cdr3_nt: TGCGCCAGCACGGAAGGAGAGAACACTGAAGCTTTCTTT
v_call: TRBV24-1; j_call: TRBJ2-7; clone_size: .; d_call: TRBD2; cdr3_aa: CATSGASGSYEQYF; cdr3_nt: TGTGCCACCAGTGGGGCTAGCGGGAGCTACGAGCAGTACTTC
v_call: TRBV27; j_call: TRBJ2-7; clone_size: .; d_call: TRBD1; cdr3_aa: CASSSLTGWVGQYF; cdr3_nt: TGTGCCAGCAGTTCCCTGACAGGGTGGGTGGGGCAGTACTTC
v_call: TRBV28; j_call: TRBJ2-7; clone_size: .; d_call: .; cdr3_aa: CASSTGIASPARF; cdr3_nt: TGTGCCAGCAGTACCGGGATCGCGAGTCCGGCGCGCTTC
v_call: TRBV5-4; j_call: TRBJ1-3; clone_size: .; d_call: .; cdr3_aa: CASSLDAAGNTIYF; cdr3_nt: TGTGCCAGCAGCTTGGACGCTGCGGGAAACACCATATATTTT
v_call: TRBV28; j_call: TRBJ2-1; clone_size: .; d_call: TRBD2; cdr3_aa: CASRGTSENEQFF; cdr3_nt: TGTGCCAGCAGAGGGACTAGCGAAAATGAGCAGTTCTTC
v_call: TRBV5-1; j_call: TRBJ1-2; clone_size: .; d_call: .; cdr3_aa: CASSSSQGQRNYGYTF; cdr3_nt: TGCGCCAGCAGCTCTTCCCAGGGGCAGCGGAACTATGGCTACACCTTC
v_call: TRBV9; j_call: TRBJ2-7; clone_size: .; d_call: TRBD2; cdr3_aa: CASSDGLAYYEQYF; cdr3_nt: TGTGCCAGCAGCGACGGACTAGCGTACTACGAGCAGTACTTC
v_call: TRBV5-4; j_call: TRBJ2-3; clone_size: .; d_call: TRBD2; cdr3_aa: CASSPPRLAGHTDTQYF; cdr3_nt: TGTGCCAGCAGCCCTCCCCGGCTAGCGGGACACACAGATACGCAGTATTTT
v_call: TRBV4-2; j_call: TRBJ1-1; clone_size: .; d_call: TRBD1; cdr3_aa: CASSLTGGLDTEAFF; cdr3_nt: TGTGCCAGCAGCCTTACAGGGGGGCTAGACACTGAAGCTTTCTTT
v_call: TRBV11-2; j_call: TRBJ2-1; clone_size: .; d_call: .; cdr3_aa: CASRTGLGNEQFF; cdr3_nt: TGTGCCAGCAGGACAGGCCTGGGGAATGAGCAGTTCTTC
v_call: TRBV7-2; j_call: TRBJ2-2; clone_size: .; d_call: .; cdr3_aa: CASTQFVGTPTGELFF; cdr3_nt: TGTGCCAGCACCCAATTTGTAGGGACCCCCACCGGGGAGCTGTTTTTT
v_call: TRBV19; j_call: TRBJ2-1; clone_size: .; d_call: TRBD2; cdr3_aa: CASTPAGGRTYNEQFF; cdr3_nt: TGTGCCAGTACACCGGCGGGGGGGCGAACCTACAATGAGCAGTTCTTC
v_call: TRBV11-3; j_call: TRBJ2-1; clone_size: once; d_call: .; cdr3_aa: CASSPSSSSYNEQFF; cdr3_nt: TGTGCCAGCAGCCCTAGTAGTAGCTCCTACAATGAGCAGTTCTTC
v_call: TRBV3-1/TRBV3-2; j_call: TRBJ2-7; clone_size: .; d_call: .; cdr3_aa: CASSQDGRGQLYF; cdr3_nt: TGTGCCAGCAGCCAAGACGGGCGGGGACAGTTATACTTC
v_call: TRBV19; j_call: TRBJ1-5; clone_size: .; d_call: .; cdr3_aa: CASSSGDQPQHF; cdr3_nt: TGTGCCAGTAGTTCCGGGGATCAGCCCCAGCATTTT